The 26 T cell receptor beta chains presented below share a single source sample, sequenced in a study of T cells in tuberculosis. Generated by immunoSEQ multiplex PCR, the TCRdb table keeps only in-frame clones and is missing some. There are around 30,000 clones in the sample; around 87% occur only once, and about 6.5% lies in the top ten. Input material: PBMCs. The source is a donor between 5 and 29 years old with latent tuberculosis or without tuberculosis infection.

This clone was picked up a small number of times. This chain joins TRBV12-2 and TRBJ1-2; the listed D gene, TRBD1, was not tested against the DNA. TRBV12-2 is shown as a pseudogene. The CDR3 length is 20 residues. CDR3 protein: CASRPPRHGTGDPSNYGYTF. DNA of the CDR3: TGTGCAAGTCGCCCCCCACGCCACGGGACAGGGGACCCTTCTAACTATGGCTACACCTTC.

The chain employs TRBV5-6 and TRBJ2-5, with 11 bases lining up with TRBD2. The CDR3 has 14 amino acids. Germline V gene sequence: CDR1 SGHDT, CDR2 YYEEEE. After removal of 4 bases from V and 5 bases from J, the junction contained 4 bases not matched to a gene. The CDR3 sequence is CASSRRTSGETQYF. In DNA form, the CDR3 reads TGTGCCAGCAGCAGGCGGACTAGCGGGGAGACCCAGTACTTC.

This rearrangement joins TRBV4-3 to TRBJ2-1; 10 bases match TRBD2. Trimming removed 4 bases from V and 8 bases from J; junction bases left unmatched: 17. The V gene's germline CDR1 is LGHNA and CDR2 YSLEER. This CDR3 comprises 18 residues. CDR3 coding DNA: TGCGCCAGCAGCCGTCTCGCTCACGGAGCGGGGGGGCCCTATGAGCAGTTCTTC. This sequence encodes CASSRLAHGAGGPYEQFF.

The V call is TRBV18, the J call TRBJ1-6; D is ambiguous. V gave up 2 bases and J gave up 4 bases, with 12 bases separating them. This CDR3 spans 16 amino acids. Germline V gene sequence: CDR1 KGHSH, CDR2 LQKENI. CDR3 nucleotides: TGTGCCAGCTCACCATTTCGGCGGAAATATAATTCACCCCTCCACTTT. Its translation is CASSPFRRKYNSPLHF.

The chain links TRBV4-1 to TRBJ2-7, with 7 nucleotides matching TRBD1. Unmatched junction bases numbered 2, after V lost 1 base and J lost 2 bases. CDR3 length: 14 residues. The germline V gene encodes CDR1 MGHRA and CDR2 YSYEKL. The CDR3 bases are TGCGCCAGCAGCCAAGCCCAGGGGGCCTACGAGCAGTACTTC. Its protein product is CASSQAQGAYEQYF.

The J gene is TRBJ2-7, the V gene TRBV4-1; 7 bases match TRBD1. Losses at the gene ends were 1 base for V and 0 bases for J; bases not matched to a gene: 12. Germline CDR1 and CDR2: MGHRA and YSYEKL. This CDR3 has 18 amino acids. Here the CDR3 reads CASSQVSPGPGGSYEQYF. The CDR3 DNA sequence: TGCGCCAGCAGCCAAGTTTCGCCGGGGCCAGGGGGCTCCTACGAGCAGTACTTC.

V is TRBV6-5 and J is TRBJ1-3, with a weak D call TRBD1 (6 bases). V lost 6 bases, J lost 0 bases, and 12 bases lay in between. The CDR3 runs 15 residues. Germline V gives CDR1 MNHEY, CDR2 SVGAGI. Here the CDR3 DNA reads TGTGCCAGCAGCCCAGGGGCAGGCTCTGGAAACACCATATATTTT. Its protein product is CASSPGAGSGNTIYF.

V and J are TRBV18 and TRBJ1-2; D remains unclear. Trimming cost V 2 bases and J 4 bases, with 11 bases left between them. This CDR3 is 14 amino acids long. Per the germline V gene, CDR1 is KGHSH and CDR2 is LQKENI. CDR3 protein: CASSPDGDGYGYTF. CDR3 sequence (DNA): TGTGCCAGCTCACCAGACGGGGATGGCTATGGCTACACCTTC.

V is TRBV11-2 and J is TRBJ1-3; D remains unclear. Trimming shortened V by 1 base and J by 1 base, and 5 bases separated the two germline ends. CDR3 size: 14 residues. CDR1 and CDR2 (germline): SGHAT, FQNNGV. The DNA of the CDR3 is TGTGCCAGCAGCTTAGGGAGTTCTGGAAACACCATATATTTT. It codes for CASSLGSSGNTIYF.

The chain is built from TRBV18 and TRBJ1-2, with 9 bases identical to TRBD1. The CDR3 consists of 17 residues. CDR1 and CDR2 from the germline V gene are KGHSH and LQKENI. With V trimmed by 0 bases and J by 4 bases, 9 bases remained unmatched. The CDR3 nucleotides are TGTGCCAGCTCACCACCTAATACCGGGACAGGGAGCTATGGCTACACCTTC. Its translation is CASSPPNTGTGSYGYTF.

The chain recombines TRBV5-8 with TRBJ1-1; D remains ambiguous. V lost 2 bases, J lost 1 base, and 9 bases lay in between. The CDR3 runs 14 residues. Germline CDR1 reads SGHTS; CDR2 reads YDEGEE. CDR3 region: CASSFIRGNTEAFF. CDR3 in DNA: TGTGCCAGCAGCTTTATCCGGGGGAACACTGAAGCTTTCTTT. Looking up the rest from reference TRBV5-8 and TRBJ1-1 gives the full variable domain: EAGVTQSPTHLIKTRGQQATLRCSPISGHTSVYWYQQALGLGLQFLLWYDEGEERNRGNFPPRFSGRQFPNYSSELNVNALELEDSALYLCASSFIRGNTEAFFGQGTRLTVV.

The chain is built from TRBV5-6 and TRBJ2-5; D unclear. The V and J ends lost 0 bases and 0 bases respectively, with 12 bases between them. Germline CDR1 reads SGHDT; CDR2 reads YYEEEE. This CDR3 contains 16 residues. CDR3 nucleotides: TGTGCCAGCAGCTTGGGAGGAGTGACCTACCAAGAGACCCAGTACTTC. This translates into CASSLGGVTYQETQYF.

The chain uses TRBV6-5 and TRBJ2-3; 11 bases map to TRBD1. With 5 bases clipped from V and 4 bases from J, the junction kept 2 bases outside the gene matches. Germline CDR1 reads MNHEY; CDR2 reads SVGAGI. This CDR3 spans 14 amino acids. CDR3 nucleotide sequence: TGTGCCAGCAGTCCGGGACAGGGGGCAGATACGCAGTATTTT. This encodes CASSPGQGADTQYF.

This sequence joins TRBV7-9 and TRBJ1-2; D perhaps matches TRBD1 (6 bases). Per the germline V gene, CDR1 is SEHNR and CDR2 is FQNEAQ (reference sequence). The CDR3 spans 15 residues. V was trimmed by 7 bases and J by 2 bases, leaving 17 bases between them. As DNA, the CDR3 is TGTGCCAGCATCACTGGACAGAACCTCAACTATGGCTACACCTTC. The encoded protein is CASITGQNLNYGYTF. Full variable domain (outside the CDR3, taken from reference TRBV7-9 and TRBJ1-2): DTGVSQNPRHKITKRGQNVTFRCDPISEHNRLYWYRQTLGQGPEFLTYFQNEAQLEKSRLLSDRFSAERPKGSFSTLEIQRTEQGDSAMYLCASITGQNLNYGYTFGSGTRLTVV.

The chain joins TRBV28 to TRBJ1-4, with 9 bases lining up with TRBD1. The CDR3 runs to 15 residues. J was trimmed by 8 bases and V by 5 bases; bases with no gene match: 9. CDR1 is MDHEN, CDR2 SYDVKM, per germline. This CDR3 reads CASSDPGTGKEKLFF. In nucleotides, the CDR3 is TGTGCCAGCAGTGACCCCGGGACAGGGAAGGAAAAACTGTTTTTT.

This chain uses TRBV10-3 with TRBJ1-1; D call uncertain. The V gene's germline CDR1 is ENHRY and CDR2 SYGVKD. CDR3 size: 14 residues. V shed 2 bases and J shed 6 bases, with 13 bases lying between them. The CDR3 protein is CAISEVRSRSEAFF. The DNA of the CDR3 is TGTGCCATCAGTGAGGTTCGGTCTCGGTCTGAAGCTTTCTTT.

The chain carries TRBV11-2 and TRBJ2-5; a weak D match, TRBD2 (5 bases). The CDR3 covers 12 residues. The germline V gene has CDR1 SGHAT and CDR2 FQNNGV. Trimming shortened V by 1 base and J by 5 bases, and 5 bases separated the two germline ends. The CDR3 DNA sequence: TGTGCCAGCAGCTTAGCGGGGGAGACCCAGTACTTC. Residues: CASSLAGETQYF.

The chain links TRBV18 to TRBJ1-2, with D unresolved. CDR1 and CDR2 from the germline V gene are KGHSH and LQKENI. Trimming removed 0 bases at V and 6 bases at J, with 11 bases between. This CDR3 region has 14 residues. The CDR3, as DNA: TGTGCCAGCTCACCACCGAAAAATAGCCATGGCTACACCTTC. Translated, it gives CASSPPKNSHGYTF.

The chain joins TRBV5-6 to TRBJ2-7; D unclear. This CDR3 contains 12 residues. Trimming removed 0 bases from V and 6 bases from J, with 7 bases in between. Germline CDR1 SGHDT, CDR2 YYEEEE. Written as DNA, the CDR3 is TGTGCCAGCAGCTTGGCATCGGGCGAGCAGTACTTC. Residues: CASSLASGEQYF.

V is TRBV9 and J is TRBJ2-7; 7 bases agree with TRBD2. The CDR3 length is 14 residues. The germline V gene has CDR1 SGDLS and CDR2 YYNGEE. V shed 2 bases and J 3 bases; nucleotides not matched to a gene: 5. The CDR3 is CASSVSERGYEQYF. The CDR3 region has the DNA TGTGCCAGCAGCGTGAGCGAGCGGGGCTACGAGCAGTACTTC.

The chain uses TRBV28 and TRBJ1-4, with a tentative D call TRBD1 (5 bases). Per the germline V gene, CDR1 is MDHEN and CDR2 is SYDVKM. This CDR3 contains 17 residues. V was trimmed by 2 bases and J by 3 bases, leaving 16 bases between them. The CDR3 is CASSLPRGRRSNEKLFF. CDR3 coding DNA: TGTGCCAGCAGTTTACCCCGGGGGAGGCGGTCTAATGAAAAACTGTTTTTT.

The CDR3 nucleotides read TGTGCCAGCAGTGCTACAGAACTCACCGGGGAGCTGTTTTTT. Translation: CASSATELTGELFF. The J gene is TRBJ2-2, the V gene TRBV9; D is undetermined. Trimming pared 5 bases from V and 4 bases from J, leaving 12 bases between. The CDR3 is 14 amino acids. The germline V gene has CDR1 SGDLS and CDR2 YYNGEE. The full variable domain, with the rest looked up from reference TRBV9 and TRBJ2-2, is DSGVTQTPKHLITATGQRVTLRCSPRSGDLSVYWYQQSLDQGLQFLIQYYNGEERAKGNILERFSAQQFPDLHSELNLSSLELGDSALYFCASSATELTGELFFGEGSRLTVL.

This clone has more than one count but fewer than ten. V and J are TRBV14 and TRBJ2-3; TRBD1 aligns across 9 bases. This CDR3 comprises 15 residues. Germline CDR1 reads SGHDN; CDR2 reads FVKESK. Trimming cost V 1 base and J 3 bases; bases outside gene matches: 2. The CDR3 is CASSQVGTGTDTQYF. Written as DNA, the CDR3 is TGTGCCAGCAGCCAAGTCGGGACAGGGACAGATACGCAGTATTTT.

The rearrangement links TRBV28 to TRBJ1-4, with 8 bases identical to TRBD1. V lost 6 bases to trimming and J lost 7 bases; unmatched junction nucleotides: 4. The CDR3 covers 13 residues. The germline V gene has CDR1 MDHEN and CDR2 SYDVKM. DNA for the CDR3: TGTGCCAGCAGCTGGACAGGGAGTGAAAAACTGTTTTTT. It is translated as CASSWTGSEKLFF. The complete variable domain, with remaining parts taken from reference TRBV28 and TRBJ1-4, reads DVKVTQSSRYLVKRTGEKVFLECVQDMDHENMFWYRQDPGLGLRLIYFSYDVKMKEKGDIPEGYSVSREKKERFSLILESASTNQTSMYLCASSWTGSEKLFFGSGTQLSVL.

The CDR3 DNA sequence: TGCGCCAGCAGCGCCATTACAGGCGGCAGGGCAACTGGAAACACCATATATTTT. Its translation: CASSAITGGRATGNTIYF. V gene TRBV10-1 combines with J gene TRBJ1-3, with a possible D match to TRBD1 (5 bases). This CDR3 spans 18 amino acids. The V end lost 6 bases, the J end lost 2 bases, and 23 bases lay between the germline ends. The V gene's germline CDR1 is WNHNN and CDR2 SYGVQD (reference sequence).

The CDR3 sequence: CASSRPERGTTSTDTQYF. For the CDR3, the DNA is TGTGCCAGCAGCCGTCCCGAAAGGGGGACCACTAGCACAGATACGCAGTATTTT. The rearrangement uses TRBV7-6 and TRBJ2-3; a weak D match, TRBD1 (6 bases). Germline loops: CDR1 SGHVS, CDR2 FNYEAQ. The ends were cut back, 5 bases at V and 0 bases at J, with 21 bases in the middle. The CDR3 is 18 amino acids.